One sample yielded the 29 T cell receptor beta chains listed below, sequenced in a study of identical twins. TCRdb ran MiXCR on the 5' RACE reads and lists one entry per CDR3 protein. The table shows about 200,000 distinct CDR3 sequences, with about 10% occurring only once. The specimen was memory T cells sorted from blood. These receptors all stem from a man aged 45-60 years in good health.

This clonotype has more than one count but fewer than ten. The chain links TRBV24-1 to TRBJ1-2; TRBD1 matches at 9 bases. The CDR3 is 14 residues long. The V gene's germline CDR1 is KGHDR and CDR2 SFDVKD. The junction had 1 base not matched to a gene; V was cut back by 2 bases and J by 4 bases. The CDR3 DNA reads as TGTGCCACCAGTGATTCGACAGGGGGCTATGGCTACACCTTC. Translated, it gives CATSDSTGGYGYTF.

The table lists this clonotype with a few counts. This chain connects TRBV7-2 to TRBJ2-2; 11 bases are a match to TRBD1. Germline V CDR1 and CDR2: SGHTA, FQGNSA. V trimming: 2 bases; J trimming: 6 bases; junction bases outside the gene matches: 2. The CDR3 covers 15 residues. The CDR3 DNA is TGTGCCAGCAGCTTATGGGGACAGGGGGCCGGGGAGCTGTTTTTT. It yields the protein CASSLWGQGAGELFF.

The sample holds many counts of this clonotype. CDR3 residues: CASSQDAGMIVGTDTQYF. CDR3 bases: TGCGCCAGCAGCCAAGATGCCGGGATGATAGTTGGTACAGATACGCAGTATTTT. The V gene is TRBV4-3, the J gene TRBJ2-3; the D gene is possibly TRBD2 (5 bases). Germline CDR1 LGHNA, CDR2 YSLEER. V gave up 0 bases and J gave up 3 bases, with 19 bases separating them. This CDR3 contains 18 residues.

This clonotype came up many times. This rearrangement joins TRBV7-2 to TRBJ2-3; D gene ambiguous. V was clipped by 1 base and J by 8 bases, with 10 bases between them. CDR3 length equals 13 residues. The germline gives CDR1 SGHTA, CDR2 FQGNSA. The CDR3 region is CASSLDPVGTQYF. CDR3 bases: TGTGCCAGCAGCTTAGACCCGGTGGGTACGCAGTATTTT.

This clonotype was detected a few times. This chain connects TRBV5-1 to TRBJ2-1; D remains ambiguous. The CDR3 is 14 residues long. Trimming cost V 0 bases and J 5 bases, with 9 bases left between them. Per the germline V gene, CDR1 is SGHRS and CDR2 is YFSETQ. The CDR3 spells CASSLALKNNEQFF. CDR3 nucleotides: TGCGCCAGCAGCTTGGCCCTGAAAAACAATGAGCAGTTCTTC. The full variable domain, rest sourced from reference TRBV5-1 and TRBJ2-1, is KAGVTQTPRYLIKTRGQQVTLSCSPISGHRSVSWYQQTPGQGLQFLFEYFSETQRNKGNFPGRFSGRQFSNSRSEMNVSTLELGDSALYLCASSLALKNNEQFFGPGTRLTVL.

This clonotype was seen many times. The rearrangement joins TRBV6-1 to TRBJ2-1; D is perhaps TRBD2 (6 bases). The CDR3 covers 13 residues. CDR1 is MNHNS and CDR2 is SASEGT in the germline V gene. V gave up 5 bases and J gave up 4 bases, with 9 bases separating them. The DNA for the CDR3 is TGTGCCAGCAGTCGGGGGATGTACAATGAGCAGTTCTTC. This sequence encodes CASSRGMYNEQFF.

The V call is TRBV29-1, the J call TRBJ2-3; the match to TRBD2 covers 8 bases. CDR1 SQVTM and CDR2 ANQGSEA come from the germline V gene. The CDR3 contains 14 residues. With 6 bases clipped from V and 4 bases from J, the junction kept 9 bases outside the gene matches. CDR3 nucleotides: TGCAGCGTATCCGGGACTAGTGTCGCAGATACGCAGTATTTT. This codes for CSVSGTSVADTQYF.

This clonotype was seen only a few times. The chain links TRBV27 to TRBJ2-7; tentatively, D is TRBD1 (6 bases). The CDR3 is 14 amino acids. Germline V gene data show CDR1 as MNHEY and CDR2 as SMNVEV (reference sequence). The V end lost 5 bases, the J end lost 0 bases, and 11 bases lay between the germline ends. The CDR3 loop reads CASSIQQGSYEQYF. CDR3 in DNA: TGTGCCAGCAGTATCCAACAGGGCTCCTACGAGCAGTACTTC.

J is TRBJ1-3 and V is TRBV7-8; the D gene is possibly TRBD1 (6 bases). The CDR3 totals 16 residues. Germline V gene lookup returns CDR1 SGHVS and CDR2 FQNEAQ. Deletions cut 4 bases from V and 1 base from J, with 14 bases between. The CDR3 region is CASSSQQGVSGNTIYF. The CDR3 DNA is TGTGCCAGCAGCTCACAACAGGGAGTATCTGGAAACACCATATATTTT.

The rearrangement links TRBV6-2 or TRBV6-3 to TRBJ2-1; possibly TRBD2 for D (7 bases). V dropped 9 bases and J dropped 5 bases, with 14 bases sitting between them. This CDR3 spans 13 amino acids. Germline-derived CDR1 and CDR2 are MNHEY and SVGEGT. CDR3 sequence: CASLRGGDNEQFF. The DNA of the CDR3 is TGTGCCAGTCTTCGCGGGGGCGACAATGAGCAGTTCTTC.

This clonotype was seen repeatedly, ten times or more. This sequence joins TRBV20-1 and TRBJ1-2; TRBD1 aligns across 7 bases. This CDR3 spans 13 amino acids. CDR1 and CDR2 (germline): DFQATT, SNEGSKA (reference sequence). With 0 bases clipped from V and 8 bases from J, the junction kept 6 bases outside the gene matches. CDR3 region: CSARERQGRGYTF. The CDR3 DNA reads TGCAGTGCTAGAGAAAGACAGGGTCGGGGCTACACCTTC.

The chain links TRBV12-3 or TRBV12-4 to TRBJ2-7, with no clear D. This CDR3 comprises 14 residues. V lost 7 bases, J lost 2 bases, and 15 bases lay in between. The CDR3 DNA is TGTGCCAGCATGATATCCGGAGCCGCCTACGAGCAGTACTTC. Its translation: CASMISGAAYEQYF.

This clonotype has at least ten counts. The CDR3 reads CASSQPAGDPYNEQFF. DNA for the CDR3: TGTGCCAGCAGCCAACCAGCGGGAGACCCCTACAATGAGCAGTTCTTC. The genes are TRBV3-1 and TRBJ2-1; TRBD2 agrees at 8 bases. This CDR3 is 16 amino acids long. V gave up 2 bases and J gave up 2 bases; unmatched junction bases: 5. CDR1 is LGHDT, CDR2 YNNKEL, per germline (reference sequence).

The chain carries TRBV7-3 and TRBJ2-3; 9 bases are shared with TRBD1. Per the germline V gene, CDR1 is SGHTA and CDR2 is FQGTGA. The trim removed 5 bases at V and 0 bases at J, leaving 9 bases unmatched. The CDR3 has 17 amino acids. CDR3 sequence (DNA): TGTGCCAGCAGCCCACGTGGGGACAGGGCTAGCACAGATACGCAGTATTTT. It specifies CASSPRGDRASTDTQYF.

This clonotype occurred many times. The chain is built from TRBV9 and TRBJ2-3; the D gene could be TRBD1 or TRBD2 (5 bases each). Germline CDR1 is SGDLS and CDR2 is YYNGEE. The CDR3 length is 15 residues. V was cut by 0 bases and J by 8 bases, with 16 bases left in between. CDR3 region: CASSVVAGTWGTQYF. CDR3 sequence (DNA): TGTGCCAGCAGCGTAGTGGCCGGGACGTGGGGTACGCAGTATTTT.

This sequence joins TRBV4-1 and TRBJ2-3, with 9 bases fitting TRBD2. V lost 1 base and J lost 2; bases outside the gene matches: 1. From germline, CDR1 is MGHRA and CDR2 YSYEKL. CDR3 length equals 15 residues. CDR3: CASSQGGLATDTQYF. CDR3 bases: TGCGCCAGCAGCCAAGGGGGACTAGCCACAGATACGCAGTATTTT.

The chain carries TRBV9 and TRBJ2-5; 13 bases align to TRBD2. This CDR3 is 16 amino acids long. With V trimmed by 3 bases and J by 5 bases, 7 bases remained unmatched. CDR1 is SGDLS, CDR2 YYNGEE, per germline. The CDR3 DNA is TGTGCCAGCAGCGGAGTCGGGACTAGCGGGATCGAGACCCAGTACTTC. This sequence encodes CASSGVGTSGIETQYF.

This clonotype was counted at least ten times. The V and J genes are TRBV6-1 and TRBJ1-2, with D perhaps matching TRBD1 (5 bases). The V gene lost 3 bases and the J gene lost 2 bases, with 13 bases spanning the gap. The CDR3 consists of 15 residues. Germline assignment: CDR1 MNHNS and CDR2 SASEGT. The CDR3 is CASSEWGGENYGYTF. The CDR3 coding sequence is TGTGCCAGCAGTGAGTGGGGCGGGGAAAACTATGGCTACACCTTC.

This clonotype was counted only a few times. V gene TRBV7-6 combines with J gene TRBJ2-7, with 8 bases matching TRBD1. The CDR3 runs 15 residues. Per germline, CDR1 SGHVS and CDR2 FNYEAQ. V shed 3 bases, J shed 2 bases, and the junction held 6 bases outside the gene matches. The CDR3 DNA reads TGTGCCAGCAGCTTGTCCGGGACAGGAGCCTACGAGCAGTACTTC. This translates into CASSLSGTGAYEQYF.

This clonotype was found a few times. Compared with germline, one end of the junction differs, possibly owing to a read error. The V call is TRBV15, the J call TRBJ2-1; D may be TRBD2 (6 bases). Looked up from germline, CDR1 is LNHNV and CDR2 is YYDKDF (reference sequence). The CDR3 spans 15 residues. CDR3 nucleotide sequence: TGTGCCACCAGCAGAGGACTAGGGGTCTACACTGAGCAGTTCTTC. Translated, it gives CATSRGLGVYTEQFF.

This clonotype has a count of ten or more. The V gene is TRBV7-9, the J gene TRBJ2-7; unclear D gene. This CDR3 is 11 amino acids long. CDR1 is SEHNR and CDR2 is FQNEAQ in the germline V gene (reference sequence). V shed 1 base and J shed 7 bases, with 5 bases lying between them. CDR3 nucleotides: TGTGCCAGCAGCTTAGAATGGGAGCAGTACTTC. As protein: CASSLEWEQYF.

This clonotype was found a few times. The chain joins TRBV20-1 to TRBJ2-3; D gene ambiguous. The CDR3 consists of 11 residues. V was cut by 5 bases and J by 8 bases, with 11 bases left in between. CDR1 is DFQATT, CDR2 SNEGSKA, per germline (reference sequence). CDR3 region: CSAGKKSTQYF. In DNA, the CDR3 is TGCAGTGCTGGCAAGAAATCTACGCAGTATTTT.

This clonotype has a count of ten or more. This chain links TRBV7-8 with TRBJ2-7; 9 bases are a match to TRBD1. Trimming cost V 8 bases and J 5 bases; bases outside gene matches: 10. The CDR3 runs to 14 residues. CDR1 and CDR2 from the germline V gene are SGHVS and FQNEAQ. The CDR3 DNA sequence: TGTGCCAGCCGCCGGGACAGGGAATTCCACGAGCAGTACTTC. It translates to CASRRDREFHEQYF.

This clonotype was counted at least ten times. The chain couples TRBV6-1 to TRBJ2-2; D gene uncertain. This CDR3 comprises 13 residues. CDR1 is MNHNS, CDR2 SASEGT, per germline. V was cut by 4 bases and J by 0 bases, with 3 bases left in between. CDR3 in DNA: TGTGCCAGCAGTGTTTCGAACACCGGGGAGCTGTTTTTT. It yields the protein CASSVSNTGELFF.

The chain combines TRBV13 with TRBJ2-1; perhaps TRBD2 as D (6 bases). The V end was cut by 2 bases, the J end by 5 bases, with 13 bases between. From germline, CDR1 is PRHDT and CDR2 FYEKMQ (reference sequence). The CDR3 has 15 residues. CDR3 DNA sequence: TGTGCCAGCAGCTTAATGCGGGACCCCGACAATGAGCAGTTCTTC. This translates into CASSLMRDPDNEQFF.

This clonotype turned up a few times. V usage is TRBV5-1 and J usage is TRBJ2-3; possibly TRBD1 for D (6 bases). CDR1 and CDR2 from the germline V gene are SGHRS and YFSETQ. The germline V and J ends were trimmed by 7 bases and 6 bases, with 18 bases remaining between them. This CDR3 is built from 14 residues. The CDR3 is CASAGQNRWDTQYF. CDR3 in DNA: TGCGCCAGCGCTGGACAGAATAGATGGGATACGCAGTATTTT.

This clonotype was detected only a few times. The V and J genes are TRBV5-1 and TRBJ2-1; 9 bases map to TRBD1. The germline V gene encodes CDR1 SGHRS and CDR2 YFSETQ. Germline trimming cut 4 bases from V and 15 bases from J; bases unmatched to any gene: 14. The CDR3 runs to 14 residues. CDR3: CASSLDRGGSTRFF. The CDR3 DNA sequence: TGCGCCAGCAGCCTGGACAGGGGAGGCTCGACGCGGTTCTTC.

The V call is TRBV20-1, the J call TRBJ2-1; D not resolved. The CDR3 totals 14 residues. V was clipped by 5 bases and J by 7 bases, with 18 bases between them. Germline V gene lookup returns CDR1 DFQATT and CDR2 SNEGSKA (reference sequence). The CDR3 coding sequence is TGCAGTGCTCAGCGAGGTAGGCCTGGGAATGAGCAGTTCTTC. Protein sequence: CSAQRGRPGNEQFF.

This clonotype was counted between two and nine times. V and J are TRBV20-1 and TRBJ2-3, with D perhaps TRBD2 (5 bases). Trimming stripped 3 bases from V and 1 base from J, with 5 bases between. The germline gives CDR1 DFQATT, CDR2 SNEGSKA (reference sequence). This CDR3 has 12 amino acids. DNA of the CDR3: TGCAGTGCTAGCGGGGGCACAGATACGCAGTATTTT. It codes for CSASGGTDTQYF.